This T cell receptor beta chain was sequenced for a study of CD4 T cells in relation to SARS-CoV-2 and coronaviruses (dated by TCRdb to the early 2020s). Study-level background: In the ViraFEST assay, PBMCs were grown with antigen for nine to eleven days, and TCR beta CDR3s were then sequenced to identify antigen-specific clonal expansions. Across all 12 patients in the full convalescent cohort, ages ranged from about 20 to 80 years, with a median of 38. Among the roughly twelve convalescent patients, 8 males and 4 females were included, and two of the subjects were Hispanic. HLA restriction was mapped for shared crossreactive spike epitopes using patient-derived lymphoblastoid cell lines. At the level of individual TCR clonotypes, the study measured memory CD4+ T cell crossreactivity between SARS-CoV-2 spike protein and common cold coronavirus spike proteins. The Adaptive Biotechnologies TCR-sequencing kit was used to sequence samples from a few pre-COVID donors and the naive versus memory experiments, whereas other data were Illumina-based. A different, Illumina-based TCR-beta assay was used to sequence expansion assays from other donors in the study.

CEF-cultured naive and memory CD4+ T cell DNA received survey-level immunoSEQ TCR-beta sequencing. Under the source paper's analysis protocol: During preprocessing, nonproductive sequences were removed, as were CDR3s that did not start with C, did not end with F or W, or were shorter than 7 amino acids. The MANAFEST web app was used to call antigen-specific clonotypes on the basis of expansion compared with the reference and with other culture wells. To be counted as positive, a clone had to show significant expansion compared with the reference culture, at an FDR below 0.05, in 2 of 3 replicate wells. To be called positive, a clone also had to show significant expansion compared with every other tandem well and an odds ratio greater than 5. Cultured and uncultured naive and memory CD4+ repertoires were searched for CDR3s previously identified as spike- and CEF-reactive. Pairwise Levenshtein distance, computed with the stringdist R package after three terminal residues were trimmed from each end, was used as the measure of CDR3 homology. This is the immuneACCESS table as TCRdb keeps it, with only in-frame sequences that have V and J called. A part of the clones is gone; compared with another copy, unresolved V genes explain less than half, and the rest is unexplained. V and J calls and clone size are given by that table; D and trimming were obtained from the DNA. The sample table records about 37,000 clones; roughly 84% of these occur just once. The ten top clones hold under 6% of the sample.

Of note for this clone: Its antigen target is currently unknown. Base qualities were left out, and no much larger clone turns up one base away.

Naive and memory CD4+ T cells were separated from cryopreserved PBMCs by first enriching for CD4 and then performing EasySep naive CD4+ T cell enrichment. Sorted naive or memory CD4+ T cells (about 99,000) were grown at a 1:1 ratio with T cell-depleted PBMCs and CEF peptides for about eleven days. In general, every peptide culture condition was set up in three replicate wells. Ficoll-Paque PLUS gradient centrifugation was used to isolate PBMCs from either whole blood or leukapheresis product. PBMCs were either cryopreserved at -140 degrees C or used fresh in the expansion assay. The QIAamp Micro DNA Kit was used to extract genomic DNA from the CD4+ T cells. Results the study describes overall, beyond this receptor: The study was limited by small numbers of patients and tested TCRs. Compared with monoreactive clones, crossreactive clones had significantly weaker SARS-CoV-2-driven expansion, a result consistent with antigenic imprinting. Pre-pandemic and post-infection samples were not both contributed by any donor, so tracing of the source of pre-existing responses was limited. Crossreactivity analysis was centred on spike protein, so crossreactivity against other viral proteins was not assessed. In roughly two thirds of donors, memory CD4+ clonotypes turned up that crossrecognized SARS-CoV-2 and at least one common cold coronavirus spike. Sequencing of naive versus memory cells indicated that the assay detects memory recall responses, not primary responses primed during culture.

V loses 5 bases of germline sequence and J loses 2 bases, and the interval between the two ends is 18 bases. The germline V gene gives CDR1 as MDHEN and CDR2 as SYDVKM. CDR3 length: 16 amino acids, cysteine to phenylalanine. Of the read, only the CDR3 DNA is kept; its 48 bases are in frame from base 1. The sequence is built from TRBV28 and TRBJ1-1; the best D guess is TRBD1, with 6 bases matching. The sequence was collected from an adult with COVID-19. The specimen sequenced was naive CD4+ T cells from PBMCs, cultured in vitro. The sample's cell subset or site, from its label and the paper: naive CD4+ T cells isolated by negative enrichment. The DNA reads TGTGCCAGCAGTGGATTTACAGGGAGGGGAAACACTGAAGCTTTCTTT. Its translation is CASSGFTGRGNTEAFF.